The next 26 T cell receptor beta chains were all read from a single sample in a study of blood T cell repertoires in COVID-19. Here immunoSEQ multiplex PCR was the method, and the copy in TCRdb shows in-frame clones only, minus some. The sample contains roughly 290,000 clones, approximately 84% of which appear only once. Sequenced sample: peripheral blood. Receptor source: a woman aged 25 to 39 who had recovered from COVID-19.

The V call is TRBV10-2, the J call TRBJ2-3, with 8 bases matching TRBD1. The CDR3 spans 16 residues. CDR1 is WSHSY and CDR2 is SAAADI in the germline V gene. The ends lost 6 bases at V and 1 base at J; junction bases unmatched: 9. CDR3 region: CASSRGQGGGTDTQYF. The CDR3, as DNA: TGCGCCAGCAGCCGAGGACAGGGCGGGGGCACAGATACGCAGTATTTT.

V gene TRBV28 combines with J gene TRBJ2-7, with 9 nucleotides matching TRBD1. Germline V gives CDR1 MDHEN, CDR2 SYDVKM. V trimming: 8 bases; J trimming: 2 bases; junction bases outside the gene matches: 4. There are 13 residues in the CDR3. CDR3 bases: TGTGCCAGCGAGGACAGGGGAACCTACGAGCAGTACTTC. This gives the protein CASEDRGTYEQYF.

The chain recombines TRBV13 with TRBJ2-6, with unresolved D. Germline values: CDR1 PRHDT, CDR2 FYEKMQ (reference sequence). The CDR3 covers 15 residues. V shed 1 base and J shed 4 bases, with 8 bases lying between them. CDR3 in DNA: TGTGCCAGCAGCTTAGCGGTAGCCGGGGCCAACGTCCTGACTTTC. Encoded protein: CASSLAVAGANVLTF.

V gene TRBV11-2 combines with J gene TRBJ2-2, with D unresolved. Germline V gives CDR1 SGHAT, CDR2 FQNNGV. V was trimmed by 7 bases and J by 0 bases, leaving 12 bases between them. The CDR3 loop spans 15 amino acids. CDR3 nucleotide sequence: TGTGCCAGCACGATGCCTCAGGCGAACACCGGGGAGCTGTTTTTT. It specifies CASTMPQANTGELFF. Filled out from reference TRBV11-2 and TRBJ2-2, the complete variable domain reads EAGVAQSPRYKIIEKRQSVAFWCNPISGHATLYWYQQILGQGPKLLIQFQNNGVVDDSQLPKDRFSAERLKGVDSTLKIQPAKLEDSAVYLCASTMPQANTGELFFGEGSRLTVL.

This rearrangement joins TRBV10-3 to TRBJ1-6; D not certain. V was shortened by 7 bases and J by 9 bases, with 10 bases between the two germline ends. This CDR3 is built from 12 residues. CDR1 is ENHRY and CDR2 is SYGVKD in the germline V gene. CDR3 residues: CAIKSIGSPLHF. The CDR3 DNA is TGTGCCATCAAATCCATCGGTTCACCCCTCCACTTT.

The chain combines TRBV5-1 with TRBJ2-5; D not certain. The CDR3 length is 14 residues. V lost 4 bases to trimming and J lost 3 bases, with 13 bases between them. The V gene's germline CDR1 is SGHRS and CDR2 YFSETQ. CDR3 bases: TGCGCCAGCAGCCTCGACACCTATGAAGAGACCCAGTACTTC. It yields the protein CASSLDTYEETQYF.

The rearrangement joins TRBV7-9 to TRBJ2-7; 7 positions agree with TRBD1. After removal of 5 bases from V and 1 base from J, the junction contained 5 bases not matched to a gene. The CDR3 has 14 amino acids. Germline-derived CDR1 and CDR2 are SEHNR and FQNEAQ (reference sequence). The DNA of the CDR3 is TGTGCCAGCAGCGGACAGGTATCTTCCTACGAGCAGTACTTC. It specifies CASSGQVSSYEQYF.

CDR3: CASSQTESEQYF. The DNA for the CDR3 is TGTGCCAGCAGCCAAACAGAGAGCGAGCAGTACTTC. The rearrangement uses TRBV3-1 (or the pseudogene TRBV3-2) and TRBJ2-7; no definite D call. The CDR3 is 12 residues long. Germline CDR1 is LGHDT and CDR2 is YNNKEL (reference sequence). Between the trimmed V and J ends, which lost 2 bases and 6 bases, there was a span of 8 bases.

The chain combines TRBV11-3 with TRBJ2-3, with 9 bases that match TRBD2. Germline V lookup: CDR1 SGHNT, CDR2 YENEEA. This CDR3 is 15 amino acids long. The trim removed 1 base at V and 5 bases at J, leaving 4 bases unmatched. The CDR3 DNA follows: TGTGCCAGCAGCTTAGGGCGGGGGGGAAGAGATACGCAGTATTTT. This translates into CASSLGRGGRDTQYF.

This chain uses TRBV11-3 with TRBJ2-1; D might be TRBD2 (6 bases). The CDR3 sequence is 15 residues long. The germline gives CDR1 SGHNT, CDR2 YENEEA. V was shortened by 5 bases and J by 1 base, with 12 bases between the two germline ends. Written as DNA, the CDR3 is TGTGCCAGCAGCCCTGGAGGGCCGTCCTACAATGAGCAGTTCTTC. The encoded protein is CASSPGGPSYNEQFF.

This clone occurred a few times. The CDR3 region is CASSKTGEEGSYEQYF. The CDR3 nucleotides are TGTGCCAGCAGCAAAACAGGGGAGGAGGGATCCTACGAGCAGTACTTC. This sequence joins TRBV9 and TRBJ2-7; tentative D call: TRBD1 (7 bases). The CDR3 is made up of 16 amino acids. Germline V gene data show CDR1 as SGDLS and CDR2 as YYNGEE. Trimming pared 4 bases from V and 1 base from J, leaving 18 bases between.

On this clone: This sample also contains other DNA sequences that code for the same CDR3. The chain links TRBV6-4 to TRBJ2-3, with 8 bases matching TRBD2. Germline CDR1 and CDR2: MRHNA and SNTAGT. There are 15 residues in the CDR3. The V gene end was trimmed by 4 bases and the J gene end by 1 base; junction bases not matched to a gene: 4. The CDR3 sequence: CASSVTSGGTDTQYF. For the CDR3, the DNA is TGTGCCAGCAGTGTTACTAGCGGTGGCACAGATACGCAGTATTTT.

Concerning this clone itself: Other DNA sequences in this sample translate to the same CDR3. The rearrangement links TRBV20-1 to TRBJ1-1, with a tentative D call TRBD1 (5 bases). Between the trimmed V and J ends, which lost 3 bases and 5 bases, there was a span of 13 bases. Germline V gene sequence: CDR1 DFQATT, CDR2 SNEGSKA (reference sequence). This CDR3 is built from 13 residues. The CDR3 is CSASSRAGTEAFF. CDR3 sequence (DNA): TGCAGTGCTAGTTCCAGGGCGGGGACTGAAGCTTTCTTT.

This chain links TRBV7-2 with TRBJ2-5; D is unresolved. Trimming pared 2 bases from V and 5 bases from J, leaving 9 bases between. This CDR3 contains 13 residues. Germline V gives CDR1 SGHTA, CDR2 FQGNSA. The CDR3, as DNA: TGTGCCAGCAGCTTATTTAGTTCGGAGACCCAGTACTTC. It yields the protein CASSLFSSETQYF. Supplemented by reference TRBV7-2 and TRBJ2-5, the full variable domain reads GAGVSQSPSNKVTEKGKDVELRCDPISGHTALYWYRQSLGQGLEFLIYFQGNSAPDKSGLPSDRFSAERTGGSVSTLTIQRTQQEDSAVYLCASSLFSSETQYFGPGTRLLVL.

The rearrangement joins TRBV25-1 to TRBJ1-5, with 10 bases fitting TRBD1. V trimming: 5 bases; J trimming: 7 bases; junction bases outside the gene matches: 8. The CDR3 contains 15 residues. Germline assignment: CDR1 MGHDK and CDR2 SYGVNS. The CDR3 is CASSSSTGGYQPQHF. The CDR3 DNA follows: TGTGCCAGCAGTAGCTCGACAGGGGGCTACCAGCCCCAGCATTTT.

The chain combines TRBV11-2 with TRBJ1-4, with D uncertain. The CDR3 is 13 residues long. CDR1 and CDR2 (germline): SGHAT, FQNNGV. V lost 6 bases, J lost 7 bases, and 12 bases lay in between. The CDR3 nucleotides read TGTGCCAGCAGTATAGTCCCGGGTGAAAAACTGTTTTTT. Its protein is CASSIVPGEKLFF.

This clone came up a few times. CDR3 nucleotides: TGTGCCAGCAGCAAAGCGCTTTTGAAGCGGGGGTACAATGAGCAGTTCTTC. Translating it yields CASSKALLKRGYNEQFF. The rearrangement links TRBV21-1 to TRBJ2-1; no check of the table's D call, TRBD2, against the DNA was made. TRBV21-1 is tagged as a pseudogene. The CDR3 covers 17 residues.

This chain connects TRBV28 to TRBJ2-3, with 9 bases matching TRBD1. V shed 4 bases and J 4 bases; nucleotides not matched to a gene: 12. This CDR3 has 17 residues. Germline values: CDR1 MDHEN, CDR2 SYDVKM. The CDR3 nucleotides are TGTGCCAGCAGTTCGGCAGGGGACAGGGTAGACGCAGATACGCAGTATTTT. Amino acids: CASSSAGDRVDADTQYF.

V is TRBV19 and J is TRBJ2-1; the D gene is possibly TRBD2 (6 bases). Germline loops: CDR1 LNHDA, CDR2 SQIVND (reference sequence). Trimming left V 6 bases short and J 6 bases short, with 18 bases between. This CDR3 region has 15 residues. The DNA for the CDR3 is TGTGCCAGTAGATTGTGGGACTCGGGCCGCAATGAGCAGTTCTTC. Translation: CASRLWDSGRNEQFF.

The V gene is TRBV5-6, the J gene TRBJ1-5; 7 positions agree with TRBD1. Trimming removed 2 bases from V and 10 bases from J; junction bases left unmatched: 9. The CDR3 is made up of 14 amino acids. CDR1 and CDR2 from the germline V gene are SGHDT and YYEEEE. The CDR3 is CASSLGTAARPQHF. Written as DNA, the CDR3 is TGTGCCAGCAGCTTAGGGACAGCGGCTAGACCCCAGCATTTT.

V and J are TRBV5-6 and TRBJ2-3; TRBD1 matches 10 bases. There are 16 residues in the CDR3. Trimming at V came to 4 bases and at J to 1 base, leaving 6 bases not matched to a gene. Germline V gives CDR1 SGHDT, CDR2 YYEEEE. The CDR3 here is CASSPDGTGGTDTQYF. The CDR3 region has the DNA TGTGCCAGCAGCCCGGACGGGACAGGGGGCACAGATACGCAGTATTTT.

This chain links TRBV24-1 with TRBJ1-6, with a possible D match to TRBD1 (5 bases). CDR3 size: 13 residues. The V and J ends lost 4 bases and 6 bases respectively, with 6 bases between them. Germline V gene lookup returns CDR1 KGHDR and CDR2 SFDVKD. CDR3 nucleotides: TGTGCCACCAGTGAACAGGCTAATTCACCCCTCCACTTT. It translates to CATSEQANSPLHF.

The CDR3 nucleotides are TGTGCCAGCAGCTTCGGGGCAGCGGGGACTTACGAGCAGTACTTC. Translating gives CASSFGAAGTYEQYF. The chain couples TRBV7-2 to TRBJ2-7, with TRBD2 matching 7 bases. V shed 3 bases, J shed 4 bases, and the junction held 9 bases outside the gene matches. The CDR3 loop spans 15 amino acids. Germline CDR1 reads SGHTA; CDR2 reads FQGNSA.

The CDR3, as DNA: TGTGCCAGCAGCCTTCCGCGAGCGGATGGCTATGGCTACACCTTC. It encodes CASSLPRADGYGYTF. V is TRBV5-5 and J is TRBJ1-2; no clear D gene. The CDR3 extends over 15 amino acids. V lost 4 bases, J lost 4 bases, and 17 bases lay in between. CDR1 and CDR2 from the germline V gene are SGHKS and YYEKEE (reference sequence).

This chain connects TRBV27 to TRBJ1-3; 8 bases are shared with TRBD1. With 2 bases clipped from V and 1 base from J, the junction kept 10 bases outside the gene matches. The CDR3 runs to 18 residues. Germline loops: CDR1 MNHEY, CDR2 SMNVEV (reference sequence). The CDR3, as DNA: TGTGCCAGCAGTTTAAGAGGGCCAGGGGGCCAATCTGGAAACACCATATATTTT. It codes for CASSLRGPGGQSGNTIYF.

This rearrangement joins TRBV27 to TRBJ2-2; 7 nucleotides line up with TRBD1. CDR1 MNHEY and CDR2 SMNVEV come from the germline V gene (reference sequence). J lost 4 bases, V lost 8 bases, and 7 bases had no gene match. This CDR3 contains 14 residues. This chain's CDR3 is CASGNPGGTGELFF. In DNA, the CDR3 is TGTGCCAGCGGCAACCCAGGGGGCACCGGGGAGCTGTTTTTT.